What follows are 5 T cell receptor beta chains derived from one specimen sequenced in a study of cytomegalovirus exposure and HLA in healthy donors. Primers: 60 Vbeta forward and 13 Jbeta reverse. Clones were sequenced by immunoSEQ multiplex PCR, and TCRdb holds only the in-frame ones, with some missing. The repertoire shows roughly 120,000 clones; the top ten hold around 4%. Sample: PBMCs. All receptors come from a man aged 18 to 30 in good health and CMV-seronegative.

The rearrangement links TRBV13 to TRBJ2-3; 8 bases are shared with TRBD2. Germline lookup yields CDR1 PRHDT and CDR2 FYEKMQ (reference sequence). The V segment lost 5 bases and the J segment 1 base; nucleotides outside the gene matches: 5. The CDR3 length is 15 residues. The CDR3 coding sequence is TGTGCCAGCAGCGGTAGCGGGACCGGCACAGATACGCAGTATTTT. This codes for CASSGSGTGTDTQYF.

The chain links TRBV5-1 to TRBJ2-7, with TRBD2 matching 14 bases. The CDR3 contains 17 residues. V gave up 4 bases and J gave up 2 bases; unmatched junction bases: 8. Germline loops: CDR1 SGHRS, CDR2 YFSETQ. The CDR3 DNA sequence: TGCGCCAGCAGCGGGGGGACTAGCGGGGGTTCGACCTACGAGCAGTACTTC. This translates into CASSGGTSGGSTYEQYF.

The CDR3: CASSPRGGTYGYTF. CDR3 coding DNA: TGTGCCAGCAGCCCCCGGGGGGGAACTTATGGCTACACCTTC. V and J are TRBV7-8 and TRBJ1-2; maybe TRBD1 (5 bases). This CDR3 has 14 amino acids. Germline CDR1 is SGHVS and CDR2 is FQNEAQ. Trimming stripped 5 bases from V and 5 bases from J, with 15 bases between.

The rearrangement uses TRBV27 and TRBJ1-4; D is unclear. This CDR3 region has 16 residues. V dropped 5 bases and J dropped 2 bases, with 15 bases sitting between them. Germline values: CDR1 MNHEY, CDR2 SMNVEV (reference sequence). The CDR3 loop reads CASSDLTGSTNEKLFF. The CDR3 DNA is TGTGCCAGCAGTGACCTCACGGGTTCGACTAATGAAAAACTGTTTTTT.

This chain links TRBV18 with TRBJ1-1; a possible D gene is TRBD1 (6 bases). V was shortened by 3 bases and J by 4 bases, with 21 bases between the two germline ends. Germline V lookup: CDR1 KGHSH, CDR2 LQKENI. CDR3 length: 17 amino acids. CDR3: CASSPKRTVGLGTEAFF. CDR3 DNA sequence: TGTGCCAGCTCACCGAAGAGGACAGTGGGCCTGGGCACTGAAGCTTTCTTT. Complete variable domain (other parts from reference TRBV18 and TRBJ1-1): NAGVMQNPRHLVRRRGQEARLRCSPMKGHSHVYWYRQLPEEGLKFMVYLQKENIIDESGMPKERFSAEFPKEGPSILRIQQVVRGDSAAYFCASSPKRTVGLGTEAFFGQGTRLTVV.